The 30 T cell receptor beta chains below were found in one sample sequenced in a study of cytomegalovirus exposure and HLA in healthy donors. PCR amplification relied on 60 Vbeta primers (plus 13 Jbeta primers). TCRdb keeps only in-frame clones here, not all; method: immunoSEQ multiplex PCR. The repertoire holds fewer than 150,000 clones, with roughly 80% as singletons. Sequencing input: PBMCs. Receptors were obtained from a female donor in good health and CMV-seropositive.

The genes are TRBV28 and TRBJ1-4, with a tentative D call TRBD1 (6 bases). This CDR3 is built from 15 residues. Trimming left V 2 bases short and J 7 bases short, with 14 bases between. From germline, CDR1 is MDHEN and CDR2 SYDVKM. CDR3 coding DNA: TGTGCCAGCAGTTTAGTCCAGGGGCAAAGTGAAAAACTGTTTTTT. Translation: CASSLVQGQSEKLFF. The full variable domain, its missing parts supplied by reference TRBV28 and TRBJ1-4, is DVKVTQSSRYLVKRTGEKVFLECVQDMDHENMFWYRQDPGLGLRLIYFSYDVKMKEKGDIPEGYSVSREKKERFSLILESASTNQTSMYLCASSLVQGQSEKLFFGSGTQLSVL.

The J gene is TRBJ1-2, the V gene TRBV6-6; no reliable D call. The CDR3 runs 14 residues. V lost 0 bases and J lost 7, with 12 bases in between. Looked up from germline, CDR1 is MNHNY and CDR2 is SVGAGI (reference sequence). CDR3 sequence reads: CASSYSGSWAGYTF. CDR3 sequence (DNA): TGTGCCAGCAGTTACTCGGGCAGTTGGGCTGGCTACACCTTC.

The chain uses TRBV19 and TRBJ2-3, with TRBD2 matching 13 bases. The junction had 8 bases not matched to a gene; V was cut back by 6 bases and J by 8 bases. The length of the CDR3 is 15 residues. Germline V gene lookup returns CDR1 LNHDA and CDR2 SQIVND (reference sequence). The CDR3 region is CASSLGTSGEVTQYF. CDR3 DNA: TGTGCCAGTAGCCTCGGGACTAGCGGGGAGGTTACGCAGTATTTT.

This sequence joins TRBV14 and TRBJ1-1; 8 positions agree with TRBD1. Losses at the gene ends were 4 bases for V and 0 bases for J; bases not matched to a gene: 1. The length of the CDR3 is 14 residues. Germline CDR1 reads SGHDN; CDR2 reads FVKESK. The CDR3 loop is CASSRTGMNTEAFF. CDR3 sequence (DNA): TGTGCCAGCAGCCGGACAGGGATGAACACTGAAGCTTTCTTT.

This clone was observed a single time. The V gene is TRBV18, the J gene TRBJ1-1; D is perhaps TRBD1 (6 bases). V was trimmed by 6 bases and J by 7 bases, leaving 15 bases between them. The CDR3 has 13 residues. The germline gives CDR1 KGHSH, CDR2 LQKENI. CDR3 region: CASSLGQPSEAFF. In DNA, the CDR3 is TGTGCCAGCTCGCTCGGACAGCCTAGTGAAGCTTTCTTT.

The chain couples TRBV5-4 to TRBJ1-1, with D possibly matching TRBD1 (5 bases). V shed 2 bases and J shed 3 bases, with 5 bases lying between them. In germline, CDR1 is SGHNT, CDR2 YYREEE (reference sequence). The CDR3 length is 12 residues. The CDR3 DNA follows: TGTGCCAGCAGCTTACAGGACACTGAAGCTTTCTTT. Its protein is CASSLQDTEAFF. Filled out from reference TRBV5-4 and TRBJ1-1, the complete variable domain reads ETGVTQSPTHLIKTRGQQVTLRCSSQSGHNTVSWYQQALGQGPQFIFQYYREEENGRGNFPPRFSGLQFPNYSSELNVNALELDDSALYLCASSLQDTEAFFGQGTRLTVV.

This chain links TRBV2 with TRBJ1-2; 9 bases line up with TRBD1. The CDR3 is 15 amino acids. V gave up 4 bases and J gave up 7 bases; unmatched junction bases: 10. Germline V lookup: CDR1 SNHLY, CDR2 FYNNEI. The CDR3 DNA reads TGTGCCAGCAGTGTAACCGGGACAGGGCAGCGTGGCTACACCTTC. Encoded protein: CASSVTGTGQRGYTF.

The chain employs TRBV7-2 and TRBJ1-2; D uncertain. This CDR3 has 15 amino acids. Germline assignment: CDR1 SGHTA and CDR2 FQGNSA. Trimming pared 4 bases from V and 0 bases from J, leaving 12 bases between. This CDR3 reads CASSSYTLANYGYTF. The CDR3 coding sequence is TGTGCCAGCAGCTCGTACACGCTAGCTAACTATGGCTACACCTTC.

The CDR3: CASSLAGVDTQYF. In nucleotides, the CDR3 is TGTGCCAGCAGTCTGGCGGGGGTAGATACGCAGTATTTT. The rearrangement links TRBV6-5 to TRBJ2-3; TRBD2 agrees at 7 bases. Germline trimming cut 5 bases from V and 5 bases from J; bases unmatched to any gene: 4. CDR3 length: 13 residues. CDR1 and CDR2 from the germline V gene are MNHEY and SVGAGI.

The chain combines TRBV25-1 with TRBJ2-7; D may be TRBD2 (5 bases). V lost 0 bases, J lost 4 bases, and 10 bases lay in between. The CDR3 sequence is 14 residues long. Germline CDR1 is MGHDK and CDR2 is SYGVNS. The DNA for the CDR3 is TGTGCCAGCAGTGAATACGGACTGCCGTACGAGCAGTACTTC. Amino acid sequence: CASSEYGLPYEQYF.

This sequence joins TRBV5-8 and TRBJ2-1; TRBD2 is a possible D gene (6 bases). The germline gives CDR1 SGHTS, CDR2 YDEGEE. The CDR3 totals 13 residues. The V end was cut by 4 bases, the J end by 6 bases, with 11 bases between. The CDR3 nucleotides read TGTGCCAGCAGCCTGACTAGTTCCAATGAGCAGTTCTTC. Translating gives CASSLTSSNEQFF.

CDR3 nucleotides: TGTGCCAGCAGCTTAGAACGTGCTGCCCGTGGCCGATACGAGCAGTACTTC. Protein: CASSLERAARGRYEQYF. The rearrangement links TRBV7-2 to TRBJ2-7, with D unresolved. This CDR3 is 17 amino acids long. From germline, CDR1 is SGHTA and CDR2 FQGNSA. V was clipped by 1 base and J by 4 bases, with 20 bases between them. Full variable domain (rest looked up from reference TRBV7-2 and TRBJ2-7): GAGVSQSPSNKVTEKGKDVELRCDPISGHTALYWYRQSLGQGLEFLIYFQGNSAPDKSGLPSDRFSAERTGGSVSTLTIQRTQQEDSAVYLCASSLERAARGRYEQYFGPGTRLTVT.

The rearrangement uses TRBV7-2 and TRBJ1-2; 8 nucleotides match TRBD1. From germline, CDR1 is SGHTA and CDR2 FQGNSA. This CDR3 is 13 amino acids long. Losses at the gene ends were 4 bases for V and 8 bases for J; bases not matched to a gene: 6. The CDR3 sequence is CASSSTGVGGYTF. The CDR3 DNA reads TGTGCCAGCAGCTCGACAGGGGTTGGGGGCTACACCTTC.

This chain uses TRBV4-2 with TRBJ2-7; D ambiguous. Germline lookup yields CDR1 LGHNA and CDR2 YNFKEQ. CDR3 length: 13 residues. Between the trimmed V and J ends, which lost 1 base and 3 bases, there was a span of 7 bases. The CDR3: CASSQGAGYEQYF. CDR3 in DNA: TGTGCCAGCAGCCAAGGGGCAGGCTACGAGCAGTACTTC.

The chain has TRBV5-1 and TRBJ1-1, with D tentatively TRBD1 (5 bases). This CDR3 region has 14 residues. Trimming cost V 2 bases and J 0 bases, with 8 bases left between them. CDR1 SGHRS and CDR2 YFSETQ come from the germline V gene. As DNA, the CDR3 is TGCGCCAGCAGCTTTGGCAGGGTGAACACTGAAGCTTTCTTT. Protein product: CASSFGRVNTEAFF.

The chain employs TRBV7-9 and TRBJ2-5, with D perhaps TRBD2 (6 bases). Germline CDR1 is SEHNR and CDR2 is FQNEAQ (reference sequence). The germline V and J ends were trimmed by 7 bases and 1 base, with 16 bases remaining between them. The CDR3 is made up of 15 amino acids. CDR3: CASNHAGRLQETQYF. In nucleotides, the CDR3 is TGTGCCAGCAACCACGCGGGGCGCCTCCAAGAGACCCAGTACTTC.

This chain links TRBV18 with TRBJ2-7; D is unresolved. The germline CDR1 and CDR2 sequences are KGHSH and LQKENI. This CDR3 has 12 amino acids. Trimming took 6 bases from V and 3 from J, leaving 9 bases between them. DNA for the CDR3: TGTGCCAGCTCGAAGGAGATCTACGAGCAGTACTTC. Amino acid sequence: CASSKEIYEQYF.

This clone was detected only a few times. J is TRBJ1-4 and V is TRBV30; D gene unclear. From germline, CDR1 is GTSNPN and CDR2 SVGIG (reference sequence). The CDR3 totals 14 residues. V lost 3 bases and J 7 bases, leaving 15 bases between the germline ends. The CDR3 spells CAWSLEGTREKLFF. DNA for the CDR3: TGTGCCTGGAGCCTGGAGGGCACGCGTGAAAAACTGTTTTTT.

The rearrangement joins TRBV12-5 to TRBJ2-7, with 7 bases identical to TRBD1. The CDR3 has 14 amino acids. Germline V gene lookup returns CDR1 LGHNT and CDR2 FRNRAP. The V segment lost 1 base and the J segment 2 bases; nucleotides outside the gene matches: 2. CDR3 region: CASGLDTGAYEQYF. DNA of the CDR3: TGTGCTAGTGGTTTGGACACAGGGGCCTACGAGCAGTACTTC.

This clone appeared a single time. The chain joins TRBV29-1 to TRBJ1-2, with D unclear. V shed 8 bases and J shed 2 bases, with 12 bases lying between them. This CDR3 is 12 amino acids long. CDR1 SQVTM and CDR2 ANQGSEA come from the germline V gene. Written as DNA, the CDR3 is TGCAGCTTTGGAGTGCTGAACTATGGCTACACCTTC. Protein: CSFGVLNYGYTF.

The chain has TRBV19 and TRBJ1-1, with 10 bases lining up with TRBD1. V lost 6 bases, J lost 4 bases, and 11 bases stayed unmatched. The CDR3 contains 16 residues. Germline CDR1 is LNHDA and CDR2 is SQIVND (reference sequence). The CDR3 here is CASRKGQGTRSTEAFF. CDR3 DNA: TGTGCCAGTAGGAAGGGACAGGGGACAAGAAGCACTGAAGCTTTCTTT.

This clone came up a few times. The J gene is TRBJ2-7, the V gene TRBV7-6; D ambiguous. This CDR3 has 11 amino acids. Trimming took off 4 bases at V and 5 bases at J, with 6 bases between the two ends. Germline V gene lookup returns CDR1 SGHVS and CDR2 FNYEAQ. The CDR3 is CASSYSHEQYF. Written as DNA, the CDR3 is TGTGCCAGCAGCTACAGCCACGAGCAGTACTTC.

This chain joins TRBV10-2 and TRBJ2-7; D might be TRBD1 (6 bases). V lost 4 bases and J 2 bases, leaving 9 bases between the germline ends. Germline values: CDR1 WSHSY, CDR2 SAAADI. There are 13 residues in the CDR3. The CDR3 reads CASSADSPYEQYF. The CDR3, as DNA: TGCGCCAGCAGTGCGGACAGCCCCTACGAGCAGTACTTC.

There are many counts of this clone. V usage is TRBV29-1 and J usage is TRBJ1-2; a possible D gene is TRBD1 (5 bases). Looked up from germline, CDR1 is SQVTM and CDR2 is ANQGSEA. Trimming took off 2 bases at V and 8 bases at J, with 12 bases between the two ends. CDR3 length: 12 residues. The CDR3 reads CSVETQAGGYTF. In DNA form, the CDR3 reads TGCAGCGTTGAAACACAGGCCGGGGGCTACACCTTC.

The chain combines TRBV19 with TRBJ1-5; D call uncertain. CDR3 length: 13 amino acids. Deletions cut 4 bases from V and 1 base from J, with 5 bases between. In germline, CDR1 is LNHDA, CDR2 SQIVND (reference sequence). CDR3 region: CASSTQSNQPQHF. CDR3 sequence (DNA): TGTGCCAGTAGTACACAAAGCAATCAGCCCCAGCATTTT.

This clone was observed a few times. DNA for the CDR3: TGTGCCACCACCCGTGAGGTCAACACTGAAGCTTTCTTT. It is translated as CATTREVNTEAFF. This chain links TRBV15 with TRBJ1-1; D not certain. The CDR3 is 13 residues long. With 7 bases removed from V and 2 bases from J, the gap between germline ends came to 11 bases. Germline loops: CDR1 LNHNV, CDR2 YYDKDF (reference sequence).

The genes are TRBV28 and TRBJ2-6; a possible D gene is TRBD2 (5 bases). Germline V gene sequence: CDR1 MDHEN, CDR2 SYDVKM. V was cut by 6 bases and J by 0 bases, with 21 bases left in between. The CDR3 totals 19 residues. The CDR3 sequence is CASSPANGGRFSGANVLTF. The CDR3 nucleotides read TGTGCCAGCAGCCCTGCGAACGGAGGACGGTTCTCTGGGGCCAACGTCCTGACTTTC.

The table lists this clone with a count of one. The chain carries TRBV30 and TRBJ2-4, with D hard to call. The CDR3 length is 12 residues. Germline V gene data show CDR1 as GTSNPN and CDR2 as SVGIG (reference sequence). V was trimmed by 5 bases and J by 6 bases, leaving 11 bases between them. As DNA, the CDR3 is TGTGCCTGGTCCCCGAGCTCAAACATTCAGTACTTC. This gives the protein CAWSPSSNIQYF.

The chain is built from TRBV30 and TRBJ2-7, with D perhaps matching TRBD1 (5 bases). With 0 bases removed from V and 3 bases from J, the gap between germline ends came to 6 bases. The CDR3 contains 12 residues. Germline V lookup: CDR1 GTSNPN, CDR2 SVGIG (reference sequence). The CDR3 DNA follows: TGTGCCTGGAGTGTCGACAGCTACGAGCAGTACTTC. This sequence encodes CAWSVDSYEQYF.

This chain joins TRBV4-2 and TRBJ1-2; the D gene is possibly TRBD1 (5 bases). The ends were cut back, 0 bases at V and 5 bases at J, with 13 bases in the middle. Germline lookup yields CDR1 LGHNA and CDR2 YNFKEQ. The CDR3 has 15 amino acids. The CDR3 DNA is TGTGCCAGCAGCCAAGATTCCGCAGGGCGGTATGGCTACACCTTC. Protein sequence: CASSQDSAGRYGYTF.